The clone carrying this T cell receptor (beta chain) was seen ten or more times. Antigen: not known. These data come from a study of Graves' ophthalmopathy and Graves' hyperthyroidism. Enrollment excluded any patients with other autoimmune diseases, uncontrolled infections, pregnancy or lactation. It was from about 10 ml of fresh peripheral blood that the PBMCs came. Beta-chain TCR CDR3 regions were amplified from RNA transcripts. After a first-round RT-PCR with HTBI primers, a second-round multiplex PCR was run. Via MiXCR, TCRdb re-called the multiplex PCR reads, giving one row per CDR3 protein. The sample has under 350,000 distinct CDR3 sequences; about a sixth are singletons. Germline V gene sequence: CDR1 MNHNS, CDR2 SASEGT. The ends were cut back, 8 bases at V and 0 bases at J, with 8 bases in the middle. The CDR3 is made up of 13 amino acids. Study-wide results and limits: Ophthalmopathy cases were distinguished from stable hyperthyroidism by a 13-signature model, reaching about 85% sensitivity and around 83% specificity.

The chain couples TRBV6-1 to TRBJ2-4; D is ambiguous. The sequence was collected from an adult man with Graves' ophthalmopathy. The specimen sequenced was peripheral blood. The DNA for the CDR3 is TGTGCCAGCCGGACGTTAGCCAAAAACATTCAGTACTTC. This encodes CASRTLAKNIQYF.